These T cell receptor beta chains were read from a single sample in a study of cytomegalovirus exposure and HLA in healthy donors. Assay: immunoSEQ multiplex PCR; the TCRdb copy retains only in-frame clones and omits some. The repertoire holds some 40,000 clones, with 74% as singletons. The sequenced sample was PBMCs. The receptors originated from a man in his thirties or forties in good health and CMV-seronegative. Both conserved end residues are part of each CDR3. Each record gives: D gene, J gene, V gene, clone size, CDR3 protein, CDR3 DNA. A D gene is named only where the DNA matches it firmly. Clone sizes are given selectively: once, few, many, or a class where the clone is expanded.

d_call: -; j_call: TRBJ2-5; v_call: TRBV6-1; clone_size: -; cdr3_aa: CASSDAGVQETQYF; cdr3_nt: TGTGCCAGCAGTGATGCAGGGGTCCAAGAGACCCAGTACTTC
d_call: -; j_call: TRBJ1-2; v_call: TRBV5-6; clone_size: -; cdr3_aa: CASSGPRLANYGYTF; cdr3_nt: TGTGCCAGCAGCGGACCACGACTAGCTAACTATGGCTACACCTTC
d_call: -; j_call: TRBJ1-6; v_call: TRBV2; clone_size: -; cdr3_aa: CASRGRDSYNSPLHF; cdr3_nt: TGTGCCAGCAGAGGGAGGGACTCCTATAATTCACCCCTCCACTTT
d_call: TRBD2; j_call: TRBJ2-1; v_call: TRBV5-1; clone_size: -; cdr3_aa: CASSLPSGSAYNEQFF; cdr3_nt: TGCGCCAGCAGCTTGCCCAGCGGGAGCGCCTACAATGAGCAGTTCTTC
d_call: TRBD1; j_call: TRBJ2-7; v_call: TRBV4-2; clone_size: few; cdr3_aa: CASSQAHFPGQGVYEQYF; cdr3_nt: TGTGCCAGCAGCCAAGCACACTTTCCGGGACAGGGGGTCTACGAGCAGTACTTC
d_call: TRBD2; j_call: TRBJ2-1; v_call: TRBV12-5; clone_size: medium-sized; cdr3_aa: CASGREGLNEQFF; cdr3_nt: TGTGCTAGTGGAAGGGAGGGCCTCAATGAGCAGTTCTTC
d_call: -; j_call: TRBJ2-1; v_call: TRBV4-1; clone_size: -; cdr3_aa: CASSHPDRDTNEQFF; cdr3_nt: TGCGCCAGCAGCCACCCCGACAGAGACACGAATGAGCAGTTCTTC
d_call: TRBD2; j_call: TRBJ2-1; v_call: TRBV7-2; clone_size: -; cdr3_aa: CASSLNAAGGGGGEQFF; cdr3_nt: TGTGCCAGCAGCCTAAACGCAGCGGGAGGAGGGGGGGGCGAGCAGTTCTTC
d_call: TRBD1; j_call: TRBJ2-2; v_call: TRBV19; clone_size: -; cdr3_aa: CASMGSRTGFPGELFF; cdr3_nt: TGTGCCAGTATGGGGTCTAGGACAGGGTTCCCCGGGGAGCTGTTTTTT
d_call: TRBD1; j_call: TRBJ1-2; v_call: TRBV4-2; clone_size: -; cdr3_aa: CASSRTGEDYGYTF; cdr3_nt: TGTGCCAGCAGCCGAACAGGGGAGGACTATGGCTACACCTTC
d_call: -; j_call: TRBJ1-1; v_call: TRBV7-9; clone_size: -; cdr3_aa: CASRHTGTEAFF; cdr3_nt: TGTGCCAGCAGGCATACAGGGACTGAAGCTTTCTTT
d_call: -; j_call: TRBJ2-1; v_call: TRBV9; clone_size: -; cdr3_aa: CASSASGKLDEQFF; cdr3_nt: TGTGCCAGCAGCGCCTCCGGGAAACTGGATGAGCAGTTCTTC
d_call: -; j_call: TRBJ1-2; v_call: TRBV10-3; clone_size: few; cdr3_aa: CAISPDTSNYGYTF; cdr3_nt: TGTGCCATCAGCCCGGACACCTCTAACTATGGCTACACCTTC
d_call: -; j_call: TRBJ1-4; v_call: TRBV25-1; clone_size: -; cdr3_aa: CASSEAGEKLFF; cdr3_nt: TGTGCCAGCAGTGAGGCGGGGGAAAAACTGTTTTTT
d_call: -; j_call: TRBJ1-2; v_call: TRBV9; clone_size: -; cdr3_aa: CASSPRTAHYGYTF; cdr3_nt: TGTGCCAGCAGCCCCCGGACAGCCCACTATGGCTACACCTTC
d_call: -; j_call: TRBJ1-2; v_call: TRBV14; clone_size: -; cdr3_aa: CASSQEKELPNYGYTF; cdr3_nt: TGTGCCAGCAGCCAAGAAAAGGAGCTTCCCAACTATGGCTACACCTTC
d_call: -; j_call: TRBJ2-3; v_call: TRBV5-4; clone_size: -; cdr3_aa: CASSLASPDTQYF; cdr3_nt: TGTGCCAGCAGCTTGGCTAGCCCAGATACGCAGTATTTT
d_call: -; j_call: TRBJ2-1; v_call: TRBV19; clone_size: -; cdr3_aa: CASSIGDGTSNSYNEQFF; cdr3_nt: TGTGCCAGTAGTATAGGCGATGGGACTTCGAACTCCTACAATGAGCAGTTCTTC
d_call: -; j_call: TRBJ1-5; v_call: TRBV6-5; clone_size: -; cdr3_aa: CASRAGSNSNQPQHF; cdr3_nt: TGTGCCAGTCGAGCAGGTAGTAATAGCAATCAGCCCCAGCATTTT
d_call: -; j_call: TRBJ1-2; v_call: TRBV7-2; clone_size: -; cdr3_aa: CASSRGAVGGYTF; cdr3_nt: TGTGCCAGCAGCCGGGGGGCCGTCGGGGGCTACACCTTC
d_call: -; j_call: TRBJ2-5; v_call: TRBV2; clone_size: once; cdr3_aa: CASSREEGETQYF; cdr3_nt: TGTGCCAGCTCACGAGAAGAGGGAGAGACCCAGTACTTC
d_call: TRBD2; j_call: TRBJ2-7; v_call: TRBV19; clone_size: -; cdr3_aa: CASSQRTSGSYEQYF; cdr3_nt: TGTGCCAGTAGCCAACGGACTAGCGGGAGTTACGAGCAGTACTTC
d_call: TRBD1; j_call: TRBJ2-2; v_call: TRBV29-1; clone_size: -; cdr3_aa: CSVGSLAGQGIGELFF; cdr3_nt: TGCAGCGTTGGATCCCTAGCAGGACAGGGCATCGGGGAGCTGTTTTTT
d_call: -; j_call: TRBJ2-1; v_call: TRBV29-1; clone_size: -; cdr3_aa: CSAQGVRGQFF; cdr3_nt: TGCAGCGCTCAAGGGGTTCGTGGGCAGTTCTTC